The 5 T cell receptor beta chains given below trace back to one sample, sequenced in a study of blood T cells in healthy people across ages. A second PCR of 7 to 11 cycles used a sample-barcoded 5' primer and a J-beta primer mix. TCRdb independently ran MiXCR on the 5' RACE reads; one entry per CDR3 protein. The sample yields over a million distinct CDR3 sequences, 40% to 50% seen once. The sequenced material came from blood. The receptors were gathered from a woman aged 55-75 years in good health.

The gene calls are TRBV7-9 and TRBJ2-1, with 7 bases lining up with TRBD2. In germline, CDR1 is SEHNR, CDR2 FQNEAQ (reference sequence). The CDR3 sequence is 15 residues long. V lost 1 base, J lost 8 bases, and 8 bases stayed unmatched. CDR3 DNA sequence: TGTGCCAGCAGCTTAGAAGGGCTAGGGAGGGATGAGCAGTTCTTC. It yields the protein CASSLEGLGRDEQFF.

This sequence joins TRBV6-5 and TRBJ2-7; TRBD1 matches at 9 bases. Germline-derived CDR1 and CDR2 are MNHEY and SVGAGI. The CDR3 loop spans 16 amino acids. The J segment lost 3 bases and the V segment lost 2 bases, leaving 8 bases of the junction unmatched. CDR3 sequence reads: CASSYSTGTGLYEQYF. The CDR3 DNA sequence: TGTGCCAGCAGTTACAGCACCGGGACAGGGCTCTACGAGCAGTACTTC.

The chain recombines TRBV11-1 with TRBJ2-7; D unclear. V dropped 8 bases and J dropped 0 bases, with 11 bases sitting between them. Looked up from germline, CDR1 is SGHAT and CDR2 is FQDESV (reference sequence). The CDR3 consists of 13 residues. CDR3 loop: CASQPQSSYEQYF. As DNA, the CDR3 is TGTGCCAGCCAGCCCCAAAGCTCCTACGAGCAGTACTTC.

This CDR3 is CASSFASFNEQFF. The CDR3 nucleotides are TGTGCCAGCAGCTTTGCTAGCTTCAATGAGCAGTTCTTC. This chain links TRBV7-9 with TRBJ2-1, with D maybe TRBD2 (5 bases). The CDR3 has 13 amino acids. With 3 bases removed from V and 6 bases from J, the gap between germline ends came to 9 bases. Germline lookup yields CDR1 SEHNR and CDR2 FQNEAQ (reference sequence).

Concerning this clonotype: Being one base from a much bigger clone, this may be a read error. V and J are TRBV29-1 and TRBJ2-3; D unclear. The CDR3 has 12 residues. The V gene's germline CDR1 is SQVTM and CDR2 ANQGSEA. The CDR3 is CSVDPGADTRYF. The CDR3 DNA reads as TGCAGCGTTGATCCGGGCGCAGATACGCGGTATTTT.